The 2 T cell receptor beta chains in this list originate from one sample, sequenced in a study of monozygotic twins with inflammatory bowel disease. No DNA is given; TCRdb re-called the 5' RACE reads and lists each CDR3 protein once. This repertoire includes over 130,000 distinct CDR3 sequences. Source material: blood. The receptors shown here come from a human donor with ulcerative colitis or Crohn's disease, or a healthy co-twin of an affected twin (not recorded which).

The chain uses TRBV4-3 and TRBJ2-2; there is no DNA to check the TCRdb D call of TRBD2. Per the germline V gene, CDR1 is LGHNA and CDR2 is YSLEER. This CDR3 has 16 residues. The CDR3 loop reads CASSQDYDGGGGELFF.

The genes are TRBV5-1 and TRBJ2-4. The germline V gene has CDR1 SGHRS and CDR2 YFSETQ. CDR3 length equals 13 residues. The CDR3 spells CASSLDSGNIQYF.